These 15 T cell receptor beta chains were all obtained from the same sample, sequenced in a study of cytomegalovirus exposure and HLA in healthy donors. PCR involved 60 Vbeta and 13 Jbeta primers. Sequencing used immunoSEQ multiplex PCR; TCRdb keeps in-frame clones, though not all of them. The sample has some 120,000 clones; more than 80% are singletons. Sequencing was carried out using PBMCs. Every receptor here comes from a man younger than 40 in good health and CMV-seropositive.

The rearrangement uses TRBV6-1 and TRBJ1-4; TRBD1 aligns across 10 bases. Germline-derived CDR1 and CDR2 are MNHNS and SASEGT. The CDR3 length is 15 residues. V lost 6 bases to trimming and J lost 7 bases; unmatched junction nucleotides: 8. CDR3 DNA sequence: TGTGCCAGCAGCCAGGGTAGGACAGGGGGTGAAAAACTGTTTTTT. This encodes CASSQGRTGGEKLFF.

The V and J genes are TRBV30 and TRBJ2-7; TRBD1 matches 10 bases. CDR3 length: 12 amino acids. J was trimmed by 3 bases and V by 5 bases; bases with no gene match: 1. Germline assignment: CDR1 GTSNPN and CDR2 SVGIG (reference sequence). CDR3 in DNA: TGTGCCTGGCGGACAGGGGGCTACGAGCAGTACTTC. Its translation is CAWRTGGYEQYF.

The CDR3 nucleotides read TGTGCCAGCAGCTTAATCAGGAGGCGGGACACAGATACGCAGTATTTT. Translation gives CASSLIRRRDTDTQYF. This chain connects TRBV7-3 to TRBJ2-3, with a tentative D call TRBD2 (6 bases). V was shortened by 1 base and J by 2 bases, with 13 bases between the two germline ends. The CDR3 consists of 16 residues. Germline loops: CDR1 SGHTA, CDR2 FQGTGA. Using reference TRBV7-3 and TRBJ2-3 for the parts outside the CDR3, the full variable domain is GAGVSQTPSNKVTEKGKYVELRCDPISGHTALYWYRQSLGQGPEFLIYFQGTGAADDSGLPNDRFFAVRPEGSVSTLKIQRTERGDSAVYLCASSLIRRRDTDTQYFGPGTRLTVL.

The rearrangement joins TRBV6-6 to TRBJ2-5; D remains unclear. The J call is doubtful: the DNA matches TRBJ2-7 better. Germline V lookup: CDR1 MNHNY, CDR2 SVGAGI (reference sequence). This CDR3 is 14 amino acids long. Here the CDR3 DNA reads TGTGCCAGCAGTTACTCGCGAGGATCCTACGAGCAGTACTTC. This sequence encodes CASSYSRGSYEQYF.

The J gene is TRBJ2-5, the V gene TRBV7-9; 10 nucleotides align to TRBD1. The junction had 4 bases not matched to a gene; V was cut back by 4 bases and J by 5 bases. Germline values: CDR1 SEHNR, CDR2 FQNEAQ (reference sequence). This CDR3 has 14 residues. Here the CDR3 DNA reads TGTGCCAGCAGCTGGACAGGGGGATTGGAGACCCAGTACTTC. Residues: CASSWTGGLETQYF.

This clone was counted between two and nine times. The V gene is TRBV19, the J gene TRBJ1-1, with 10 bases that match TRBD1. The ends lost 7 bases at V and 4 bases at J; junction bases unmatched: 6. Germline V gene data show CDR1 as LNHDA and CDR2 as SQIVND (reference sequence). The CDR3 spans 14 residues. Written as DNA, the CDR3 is TGTGCCAGTACCGACAGGGGGCGAGGCACTGAAGCTTTCTTT. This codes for CASTDRGRGTEAFF.

CDR3 bases: TGTGCCAGCAGTGAGGTTGGGGGGAACTCTGGGGCCAACGTCCTGACTTTC. Encoded protein: CASSEVGGNSGANVLTF. The chain combines TRBV6-1 with TRBJ2-6; the D gene is possibly TRBD2 (6 bases). CDR3 length: 17 residues. V was pared by 3 bases and J by 0 bases, with 12 bases between. Germline CDR1 reads MNHNS; CDR2 reads SASEGT.

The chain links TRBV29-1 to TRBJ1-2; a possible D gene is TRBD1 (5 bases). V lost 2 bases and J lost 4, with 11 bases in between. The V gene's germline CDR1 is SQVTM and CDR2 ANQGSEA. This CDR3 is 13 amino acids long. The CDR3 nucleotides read TGCAGCGTTGAACGGCAGGGAGGCTATGGCTACACCTTC. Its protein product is CSVERQGGYGYTF.

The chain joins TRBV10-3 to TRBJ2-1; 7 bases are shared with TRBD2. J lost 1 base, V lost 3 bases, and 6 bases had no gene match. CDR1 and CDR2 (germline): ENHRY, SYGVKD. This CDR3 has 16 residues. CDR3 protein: CAISDPRRGSYNEQFF. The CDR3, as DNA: TGTGCCATCAGTGATCCGAGGCGGGGGTCCTACAATGAGCAGTTCTTC.

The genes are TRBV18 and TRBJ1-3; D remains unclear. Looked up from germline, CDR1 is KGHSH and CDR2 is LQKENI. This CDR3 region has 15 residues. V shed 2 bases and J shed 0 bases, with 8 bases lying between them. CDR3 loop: CASSPAVSSGNTIYF. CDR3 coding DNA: TGTGCCAGCTCACCAGCGGTGAGCTCTGGAAACACCATATATTTT.

The CDR3 here is CATSRGSRGGTEAFF. CDR3 bases: TGTGCCACCAGCAGAGGGAGCCGAGGGGGTACTGAAGCTTTCTTT. The chain carries TRBV15 and TRBJ1-1, with D tentatively TRBD1 (6 bases). Trimming removed 1 base from V and 5 bases from J, with 14 bases in between. The CDR3 loop spans 15 amino acids. The germline CDR1 and CDR2 sequences are LNHNV and YYDKDF (reference sequence).

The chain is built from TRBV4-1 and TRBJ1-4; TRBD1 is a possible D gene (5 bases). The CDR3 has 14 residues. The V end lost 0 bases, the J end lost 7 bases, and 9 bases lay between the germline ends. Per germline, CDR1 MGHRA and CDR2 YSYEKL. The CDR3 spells CASSQDGASEKLFF. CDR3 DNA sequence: TGCGCCAGCAGCCAAGATGGGGCCAGTGAAAAACTGTTTTTT.

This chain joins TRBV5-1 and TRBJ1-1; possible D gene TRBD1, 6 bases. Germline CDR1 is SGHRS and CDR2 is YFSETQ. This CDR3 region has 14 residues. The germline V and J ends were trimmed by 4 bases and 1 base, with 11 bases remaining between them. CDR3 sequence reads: CASSVYRENTEAFF. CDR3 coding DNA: TGCGCCAGCAGCGTATACAGGGAGAACACTGAAGCTTTCTTT.

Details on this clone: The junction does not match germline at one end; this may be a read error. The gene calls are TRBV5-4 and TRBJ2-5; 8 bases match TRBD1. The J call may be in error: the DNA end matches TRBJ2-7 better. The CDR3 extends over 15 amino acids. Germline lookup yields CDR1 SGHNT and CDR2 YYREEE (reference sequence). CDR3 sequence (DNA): TGTGCCAGCAGTTTGGGGCCAGGGGGCCCCTACGAGCAGTACTTC. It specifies CASSLGPGGPYEQYF.

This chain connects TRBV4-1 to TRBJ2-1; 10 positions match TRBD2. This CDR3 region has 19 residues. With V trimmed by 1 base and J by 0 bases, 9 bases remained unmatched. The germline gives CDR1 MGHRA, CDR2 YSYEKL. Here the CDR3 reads CASSQVIAGGSSSYNEQFF. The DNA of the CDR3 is TGCGCCAGCAGCCAAGTGATAGCGGGGGGTTCGAGCTCCTACAATGAGCAGTTCTTC.